Below are 30 T cell receptor beta chains sequenced from a single sample in a study of blood T cell repertoires in COVID-19. The repertoire was sequenced with immunoSEQ multiplex PCR; TCRdb's copy has only in-frame clones and lacks some. This sample carries about 230,000 clones, approximately 89% of them seen once, and the ten largest clones take around 3.7%. The sequenced material came from PBMCs or T cells enriched from blood (not recorded which). The receptor source for this set is a young woman who had been exposed to COVID-19.

The V call is TRBV12-5, the J call TRBJ1-1; 8 bases line up with TRBD1. V dropped 1 base and J dropped 8; count of bases not matched to a gene: 0. Germline assignment: CDR1 LGHNT and CDR2 FRNRAP. This CDR3 contains 12 residues. In DNA form, the CDR3 reads TGTGCTAGTGGTTTGGGGACAGGGGAAGCTTTCTTT. Its protein is CASGLGTGEAFF. The entire variable domain, with the rest obtained from reference TRBV12-5 and TRBJ1-1, is as follows: DARVTQTPRHKVTEMGQEVTMRCQPILGHNTVFWYRQTMMQGLELLAYFRNRAPLDDSGMPKDRFSAEMPDATLATLKIQPSEPRDSAVYFCASGLGTGEAFFGQGTRLTVV.

This CDR3 reads CASSPGTGPAGNQPQHF. Here the CDR3 DNA reads TGTGCCAGCAGTCCCGGGACAGGGCCGGCGGGCAATCAGCCCCAGCATTTT. The V gene is TRBV6-6, the J gene TRBJ1-5, with 9 bases aligning to TRBD1. Germline V lookup: CDR1 MNHNY, CDR2 SVGAGI (reference sequence). The CDR3 has 17 amino acids. V shed 5 bases, J shed 2 bases, and the junction held 10 bases outside the gene matches.

The genes are TRBV29-1 and TRBJ1-1, with 8 bases matching TRBD1. Trimming removed 7 bases from V and 1 base from J; junction bases left unmatched: 11. The length of the CDR3 is 15 residues. CDR1 is SQVTM, CDR2 ANQGSEA, per germline. CDR3 sequence (DNA): TGCAGCGCCGGACAGGGTCTTCTTGGGAACACTGAAGCTTTCTTT. Its protein is CSAGQGLLGNTEAFF.

The CDR3 nucleotides are TGTGCCAGCAGCCAACTCGCGGGGCAAGAGACCCAGTACTTC. This gives the protein CASSQLAGQETQYF. The V and J genes are TRBV16 and TRBJ2-5; D possibly corresponds to TRBD2 (6 bases). Germline lookup yields CDR1 KGHSY and CDR2 FQNENV. V was clipped by 2 bases and J by 2 bases, with 9 bases between them. The CDR3 has 14 amino acids.

This rearrangement joins TRBV5-1 to TRBJ2-7; D might be TRBD2 (5 bases). This CDR3 is 13 amino acids long. Deletions cut 4 bases from V and 2 bases from J, with 10 bases between. CDR1 SGHRS and CDR2 YFSETQ come from the germline V gene. The CDR3 region has the DNA TGCGCCAGCAGCAAGGACGGGGCCTACGAGCAGTACTTC. Translated, it gives CASSKDGAYEQYF.

The chain has TRBV10-3 and TRBJ1-3; TRBD1 is a possible D gene (5 bases). V was clipped by 6 bases and J by 0 bases, with 18 bases between them. The CDR3 covers 17 residues. The germline CDR1 and CDR2 sequences are ENHRY and SYGVKD. Here the CDR3 reads CAISSRGRDFSGNTIYF. CDR3 bases: TGTGCCATCAGCTCAAGGGGCAGGGACTTCTCTGGAAACACCATATATTTT.

The V call is TRBV5-1, the J call TRBJ2-3; D might be TRBD1 (7 bases). The V end was cut by 2 bases, the J end by 3 bases, with 16 bases between. Germline V gene data show CDR1 as SGHRS and CDR2 as YFSETQ. This CDR3 has 16 residues. The CDR3 spells CASSLLGGQITDTQYF. The DNA of the CDR3 is TGCGCCAGCAGCTTATTGGGGGGACAGATAACAGATACGCAGTATTTT.

The V gene is TRBV6-5, the J gene TRBJ1-2; possibly TRBD1 for D (6 bases). This CDR3 spans 15 amino acids. CDR1 MNHEY and CDR2 SVGAGI come from the germline V gene. Trimming removed 3 bases at V and 2 bases at J, with 13 bases between. The CDR3 DNA is TGTGCCAGCAGTTATCACAGGGCCAAGAACTATGGCTACACCTTC. This encodes CASSYHRAKNYGYTF.

The chain combines TRBV27 with TRBJ2-3; TRBD2 aligns across 12 bases. The germline gives CDR1 MNHEY, CDR2 SMNVEV (reference sequence). The CDR3 is 16 amino acids. With V trimmed by 5 bases and J by 2 bases, 5 bases remained unmatched. The CDR3 reads CASSRLAGGPTDTQYF. The DNA of the CDR3 is TGTGCCAGCAGTCGCCTAGCGGGAGGGCCCACAGATACGCAGTATTTT.

The chain uses TRBV24-1 and TRBJ2-1; D is perhaps TRBD2 (5 bases). The germline CDR1 and CDR2 sequences are KGHDR and SFDVKD. The ends were cut back, 3 bases at V and 3 bases at J, with 14 bases in the middle. This CDR3 spans 16 amino acids. As DNA, the CDR3 is TGTGCCACCAGTGATAGTCGGCTAGCTAACTACAATGAGCAGTTCTTC. This codes for CATSDSRLANYNEQFF.

The chain employs TRBV5-1 and TRBJ2-5; D is unresolved. V shed 2 bases and J shed 5 bases, with 7 bases lying between them. Germline assignment: CDR1 SGHRS and CDR2 YFSETQ. CDR3 length: 12 amino acids. CDR3 region: CASSFSPETQYF. CDR3 nucleotide sequence: TGCGCCAGCAGCTTTAGCCCCGAGACCCAGTACTTC.

V is TRBV10-3 and J is TRBJ2-7; 8 nucleotides match TRBD1. The V segment lost 3 bases and the J segment 6 bases; nucleotides outside the gene matches: 7. The CDR3 consists of 14 residues. The germline V gene encodes CDR1 ENHRY and CDR2 SYGVKD. In DNA, the CDR3 is TGTGCCATCAGTGACTTTGACAGGGGAGGCGAGCAGTACTTC. As protein: CAISDFDRGGEQYF.

This chain uses TRBV5-1 with TRBJ2-1; TRBD2 is a possible D gene (6 bases). V lost 2 bases, J lost 6 bases, and 12 bases lay in between. The germline gives CDR1 SGHRS, CDR2 YFSETQ. There are 14 residues in the CDR3. DNA of the CDR3: TGCGCCAGCAGCTTCGGGACTGCCATCAATGAGCAGTTCTTC. This gives the protein CASSFGTAINEQFF.

The chain links TRBV7-9 to TRBJ1-2, with a weak D call TRBD1 (6 bases). The V gene lost 3 bases and the J gene lost 5 bases, with 16 bases spanning the gap. The CDR3 has 15 residues. Germline V CDR1 and CDR2: SEHNR, FQNEAQ (reference sequence). The CDR3 DNA follows: TGTGCCAGCAGCTTGAACAGGGATGTTCTTTATGGCTACACCTTC. Its translation is CASSLNRDVLYGYTF.

The V and J genes are TRBV5-1 and TRBJ1-5, with D tentatively TRBD1 (5 bases). The CDR3 runs 16 residues. V was trimmed by 1 base and J by 4 bases, leaving 15 bases between them. The germline V gene encodes CDR1 SGHRS and CDR2 YFSETQ. The chain's CDR3 is CASSLMGPGGNQPQHF. CDR3 nucleotides: TGCGCCAGCAGCTTGATGGGGCCCGGGGGTAATCAGCCCCAGCATTTT.

The CDR3 reads CSASGRGTYEQYF. The CDR3 region has the DNA TGCAGTGCTAGTGGTAGGGGTACCTACGAGCAGTACTTC. The rearrangement links TRBV20-1 to TRBJ2-7, with a weak D call TRBD1 (5 bases). Germline CDR1 and CDR2: DFQATT and SNEGSKA (reference sequence). This CDR3 has 13 amino acids. With 3 bases removed from V and 2 bases from J, the gap between germline ends came to 11 bases.

A note on this clone: Within the sample, other DNA sequences also encode this same CDR3. This chain links TRBV6-5 with TRBJ2-7, with 7 bases aligning to TRBD1. This CDR3 is built from 13 residues. Unmatched junction bases numbered 4, after V lost 5 bases and J lost 3 bases. The germline V gene has CDR1 MNHEY and CDR2 SVGAGI. CDR3 coding DNA: TGTGCCAGCAGTCGACAGGGTGACTACGAGCAGTACTTC. As protein: CASSRQGDYEQYF.

This clone was observed a single time. The rearrangement links TRBV3-1 (or the pseudogene TRBV3-2) to TRBJ1-6; no firm D call. Germline V gene sequence: CDR1 LGHDT, CDR2 YNNKEL (reference sequence). The CDR3 is 16 amino acids. Between the trimmed V and J ends, which lost 1 base and 0 bases, there was a span of 7 bases. The CDR3 reads CASSQVESSYNSPLHF. The CDR3 region has the DNA TGTGCCAGCAGCCAAGTGGAGAGCTCCTATAATTCACCCCTCCACTTT.

The J gene is TRBJ2-5, the V gene TRBV6-1; the D gene is possibly TRBD1 (5 bases). The germline V and J ends were trimmed by 3 bases and 13 bases, with 18 bases remaining between them. CDR1 is MNHNS, CDR2 SASEGT, per germline. The CDR3 runs 13 residues. The CDR3 DNA reads TGTGCCAGCAGTGAGGGTCAGGGTTGGTCTCCGTACTTC. Its translation is CASSEGQGWSPYF.

The chain employs TRBV28 and TRBJ2-7; TRBD2 is a possible D gene (6 bases). The CDR3 consists of 16 residues. Trimming removed 4 bases at V and 3 bases at J, with 19 bases between. Per the germline V gene, CDR1 is MDHEN and CDR2 is SYDVKM. The CDR3 coding sequence is TGTGCCAGCAGTTACCCGATTTGGGACTCTGGCTACGAGCAGTACTTC. As protein: CASSYPIWDSGYEQYF.

This clone has a single count. The V gene is TRBV9, the J gene TRBJ2-7, with TRBD2 matching 8 bases. Losses at the gene ends were 3 bases for V and 6 bases for J; bases not matched to a gene: 8. The CDR3 spans 14 residues. CDR1 and CDR2 (germline): SGDLS, YYNGEE. The CDR3 here is CASSASGGSLEQYF. The CDR3 coding sequence is TGTGCCAGCAGCGCAAGCGGGGGTAGTCTCGAGCAGTACTTC.

This clone was found once. The chain combines TRBV19 with TRBJ2-7; D perhaps matches TRBD1 (5 bases). Trimming took off 3 bases at V and 3 bases at J, with 15 bases between the two ends. Germline values: CDR1 LNHDA, CDR2 SQIVND (reference sequence). This CDR3 is built from 15 residues. CDR3 DNA: TGTGCCAGTAGTATTGATGGGGCTGGCCTCTACGAGCAGTACTTC. The encoded protein is CASSIDGAGLYEQYF. The entire variable domain, with the rest obtained from reference TRBV19 and TRBJ2-7, is as follows: DGGITQSPKYLFRKEGQNVTLSCEQNLNHDAMYWYRQDPGQGLRLIYYSQIVNDFQKGDIAEGYSVSREKKESFPLTVTSAQKNPTAFYLCASSIDGAGLYEQYFGPGTRLTVT.

The J gene is TRBJ2-3, the V gene TRBV29-1, with D possibly being TRBD2 (5 bases). The CDR3 consists of 10 residues. Trimming took 7 bases from V and 4 from J, leaving 6 bases between them. Germline V gene lookup returns CDR1 SQVTM and CDR2 ANQGSEA. The CDR3 DNA follows: TGCAGCGGAGGGTCAGATACGCAGTATTTT. Its protein product is CSGGSDTQYF.

In this sample, this clone turned up a few times. The genes are TRBV30 and TRBJ2-7; tentative D call: TRBD1 (5 bases). Trimming took off 4 bases at V and 5 bases at J, with 18 bases between the two ends. The CDR3 is 14 amino acids. Germline V gives CDR1 GTSNPN, CDR2 SVGIG (reference sequence). This CDR3 reads CAWKGVWDLHEQYF. CDR3 nucleotide sequence: TGTGCCTGGAAAGGGGTATGGGATCTCCACGAGCAGTACTTC.

The rearrangement uses TRBV6-5 and TRBJ1-2, with TRBD1 as a possible D gene (6 bases). The germline gives CDR1 MNHEY, CDR2 SVGAGI. CDR3 length equals 13 residues. The germline V and J ends were trimmed by 5 bases and 6 bases, with 13 bases remaining between them. CDR3 in DNA: TGTGCCAGCAGTCCACTCAGGGGTCATGGCTACACCTTC. Translating it yields CASSPLRGHGYTF.

The genes are TRBV5-1 and TRBJ1-1; unclear D gene. Trimming took off 0 bases at V and 1 base at J, with 7 bases between the two ends. The CDR3 extends over 14 amino acids. From germline, CDR1 is SGHRS and CDR2 YFSETQ. CDR3 bases: TGCGCCAGCAGCTTGGCACAGCCGAACACTGAAGCTTTCTTT. Protein product: CASSLAQPNTEAFF.

This chain joins TRBV7-6 and TRBJ1-1; the match to TRBD1 covers 7 bases. J gave up 1 base and V 6 bases, and 11 bases lay outside the gene matches. Germline loops: CDR1 SGHVS, CDR2 FNYEAQ. The CDR3 has 16 residues. For the CDR3, the DNA is TGTGCCAGCAGAAGCTGGACAGGTGGTTCGAACACTGAAGCTTTCTTT. Its protein product is CASRSWTGGSNTEAFF.

The rearrangement uses TRBV29-1 and TRBJ1-2; D is unresolved. The ends were cut back, 2 bases at V and 7 bases at J, with 14 bases in the middle. Germline loops: CDR1 SQVTM, CDR2 ANQGSEA. The CDR3 has 13 residues. CDR3 coding DNA: TGCAGCGTTGAAATCGAATGGTACAGTGGCTACACCTTC. Protein sequence: CSVEIEWYSGYTF.

The V call is TRBV5-1, the J call TRBJ2-7; 7 bases fit TRBD1. Germline loops: CDR1 SGHRS, CDR2 YFSETQ. The CDR3 sequence is 14 residues long. V dropped 3 bases and J dropped 0; count of bases not matched to a gene: 3. CDR3 sequence: CASSSTGTSYEQYF. The CDR3 DNA sequence: TGCGCCAGCAGCTCGACAGGGACCTCCTACGAGCAGTACTTC.

This clone occurred once. This chain joins TRBV29-1 and TRBJ2-3; 11 positions agree with TRBD2. After removal of 7 bases from V and 4 bases from J, the junction contained 7 bases not matched to a gene. Germline V CDR1 and CDR2: SQVTM, ANQGSEA. The CDR3 sequence is 14 residues long. CDR3 sequence reads: CSEKLAGVSDTQYF. The CDR3 nucleotides read TGCAGCGAAAAACTAGCGGGAGTTTCAGATACGCAGTATTTT.